This T cell receptor beta chain was sequenced in a study of shared clonotypes between healthy human individuals (dated by TCRdb to the early 2020s). Regarding the complete study: Three men and a couple of women, aged 18 to 49 years, made up the cohort. Blood TCR repertoires of five healthy adults were deeply sequenced to estimate repertoire size and the extent of clonotype sharing between individuals. Leukapheresis yielded between about 0.9 and 9 billion PBMCs per donor. For each donor, CD4 naive and CD4 memory were each run on three plates, CD8 naive on two plates, and CD8 memory on one plate. To increase sequencing depth and limit assay-specific biases, TCR repertoire library preparation and sequencing were carried out by different laboratories using diverse techniques.

The germline V gene encodes CDR1 SEHNR and CDR2 FQNEAQ (reference sequence). Unmatched junction bases come to 7, with V trimmed by 1 base and J by 7 bases. The CDR3 numbers 15 residues from cysteine through phenylalanine. Only the CDR3 DNA is retained, 45 bases long and in frame from the first base. Using the deep immunoSEQ assay, multiplex PCR amplified TCR CDR3 regions from genomic DNA. Extracted genomic DNA from each cell subset was spread evenly across all wells of several immunoSEQ 96-well plates, with each plate serving as a replicate. For sorted subsets, about 220 ng of genomic DNA, equivalent to some 30,000 T cell genomes, went into each replicate PCR. Purified libraries were measured with a Qubit 3.0 fluorometer, size-checked on a Bioanalyzer 2100, and measured again with the KAPA Library Quantification kit. Every immunoSEQ 96-well plate was sequenced on a dedicated single-read 150-cycle Illumina NextSeq 550 flow cell. On the authors' methods: The immunoSEQ output contained only junctional sequences without quality scores, so filtering could not match that applied to full-length reads. To assign V/J genes and CDR3, sequences were annotated against IMGT germline references using PyIR, a Python wrapper for IgBLAST v1.9. Reads were filtered out if the reads had weak V/J assignments (E-value above 1e-6), no CDR3, stop codons, out-of-frame junctions, or ambiguous translated residues. V3J clonotypes were defined as sequences sharing the same inferred V gene, J gene, and CDR3 amino acid sequence. The percentage overlap between two repertoires was calculated by dividing the number of shared unique clonotypes by the size of the smaller repertoire. Three approaches were used to assess repertoire richness: RTK rarefaction, the Chao1 estimator, and Recon v2.1 estimates of unobserved clonotypes. Generation probabilities were computed with OLGA for all TCRbeta clonotypes obtained by the gDNA method from several donors. TCRdb obtained this table from immuneACCESS and retained in-frame rearrangements with V and J assigned. These tables miss some clones; where compared with another copy, unresolved V genes account for less than half of the shortfall, and the remainder is unexplained. V, J and clone size reflect that table, while D and trimming were determined from the DNA. For this sample the table gives about 2.4 million clones, of which under 95% were detected only once. The top ten clonotypes cover 0.36% of the sample.

This clone appeared a single time. The antigen it recognizes is unknown. No clone much larger than this one lies a single base away; base qualities are absent. The donors were healthy, HIV-negative adults with no recently reported acute infections or vaccinations. Every donor was a Caucasian adult residing in Nashville, Tennessee, USA. CD4+ T cells were enriched by magnetic negative selection; naive cells were then positively selected on CD45RA, and the negative fraction formed the memory subset. After blood collection by leukapheresis, PBMCs were isolated using Ficoll-Histopaque density gradient centrifugation and then cryopreserved in the vapor phase of liquid nitrogen. Purity and quantity of every magnetically sorted T cell population were checked by analytical flow cytometry. Genomic DNA was isolated from every sorted fraction and measured by UV absorbance on a Nanodrop 2000c. Study-wide findings and limitations: Naive subsets generally had larger estimated clonotype richness than memory subsets did. When several donors were compared, the shared fraction of clonotypes was 5% to 6.5% for naive CD4, roughly 3.3% for naive CD8, roughly 2.3% for memory CD4, and about 0.36% for memory CD8. Clonotypes shared by all four sorted-subset donors showed higher generation probabilities than non-shared clonotypes. Incomplete sequencing was indicated by rarefaction of sorted-subset datasets, despite the large sequencing depth. Because the study included only a small number of donors, the genetic and exposure-history diversity represented was limited. Pairwise subsampling indicated that sequencing depth was expected to affect the degree of clonotype sharing among donors. Sampling was limited to blood, and TCR repertoires in tissue likely differ from TCR repertoires in blood.

The rearranged segments are TRBV7-9 and TRBJ2-1, with TRBD2 matching 7 junction bases. The sequence came from a man between 18 and 29 years old in good health. Some clones in this sample may be carry-over from other donors' samples. Sequenced: naive CD4+ T cells from PBMCs. This specimen's cell subset or site label, per the study, means: CD45RA+ positively selected. The CDR3 amino acid sequence is: CASSLGTSRWNEQFF. The base sequence is TGTGCCAGCAGCTTAGGGACTAGTCGTTGGAATGAGCAGTTCTTC.